Detailed here is one T cell receptor (beta chain). The germline CDR1 and CDR2 sequences are SQVTM and ANQGSEA. The V gene end was trimmed by 5 bases and the J gene end by 1 base; junction bases not matched to a gene: 10. The CDR3 has 15 residues. Study processing details: Scientists estimated how many nucleated cells there were by amplifying reference gene primers. Assay used: immunoSEQ multiplex PCR; TCRdb lists only in-frame clones, some missing. V, J and clone size derive from that table, while D and trimming were established from the DNA sequence. The sample shows 70,000 to 90,000 clones, more than 70% of them seen only once. This record belongs to a study of blood T cell repertoires in COVID-19. Across the whole study: Material from acute and convalescent COVID-19 was sourced from the United States, Italy and Spain. Sample material is recorded as cDNA or gDNA derived from T cells, B-cell-depleted T cells, or PBMCs.

This clonotype was obtained from a middle-aged man with active COVID-19. This chain uses TRBV29-1 with TRBJ1-1, with 7 nucleotides matching TRBD1. Sequenced input: peripheral blood. CDR3 region: CSVFARRDRNTEAFF. The CDR3 nucleotides are TGCAGCGTTTTTGCACGCCGGGACAGGAACACTGAAGCTTTCTTT.